Listed here is a single TCR beta chain. This entry belongs to a study of memory CD4+ T cells and cytomegalovirus serostatus. CDR3 length: 14 residues. CDR1 MNHEY and CDR2 SVGAGI come from the germline V gene. Between the trimmed V and J ends, which lost 4 bases and 7 bases, there was a span of 14 bases. The sort gate was single viable CD3+CD4+CD8-CD45RO+ cells for memory CD4+ T cells. Total CD4+ T cells were enriched by CD4 positive selection. Authors' methods: After removing out-of-frame reads, around 2,000,000 distinct TCRbeta sequences remained. Produced via immunoSEQ multiplex PCR; TCRdb's table is partial and in-frame only. The V and J calls and clone size were taken over from that table, and D and trimming were inferred from the DNA. The sample carries tens of thousands of clones, approximately 78% recorded once.

The clonotype originates from an adult in good health and CMV-seronegative. The chain recombines TRBV6-5 with TRBJ1-5; TRBD1 is a possible D gene (5 bases). Sequences were obtained from memory CD4+ T cells from blood. This CDR3 is CASSFGAGRQPQHF. In nucleotides, the CDR3 is TGTGCCAGCAGTTTCGGGGCAGGGCGGCAGCCCCAGCATTTT.